One and the same sample provided the 27 T cell receptor beta chains below, sequenced in a study of STAT3 mutations in large granular lymphocyte leukemia. Findings of the study overall: Every T-LGLL patient had at least one immunodominant TCRbeta clonotype.

These receptors have no identified antigens. Clones were read by immunoSEQ multiplex PCR, and TCRdb kept only the in-frame ones, dropping some. The repertoire consists of around 15,000 clones, with about 93% occurring once and the leading ten covering less than 9.5%. Sequencing was done on a sample of peripheral blood mononuclear cells. The source is a woman in her 50s with T-cell large granular lymphocyte leukemia. Some clones in this sample may be carry-over from other donors' samples.

This clone turned up a few times. V usage is TRBV30 and J usage is TRBJ2-7, with 10 bases fitting TRBD1. The germline V gene has CDR1 GTSNPN and CDR2 SVGIG (reference sequence). The ends lost 3 bases at V and 6 bases at J; junction bases unmatched: 8. This CDR3 has 14 amino acids. This CDR3 is CAWRGDRGLGEQYF. The CDR3 bases are TGTGCCTGGAGAGGGGACAGGGGTTTAGGCGAGCAGTACTTC.

The chain employs TRBV30 and TRBJ2-1; a weak D match, TRBD1 (5 bases). V dropped 5 bases and J dropped 5 bases, with 13 bases sitting between them. Germline loops: CDR1 GTSNPN, CDR2 SVGIG (reference sequence). This CDR3 comprises 13 residues. As DNA, the CDR3 is TGTGCCTGGGCCCTTGGGGCCAACAATGAGCAGTTCTTC. This encodes CAWALGANNEQFF. The full variable domain, in which reference TRBV30 and TRBJ2-1 provide the parts outside the CDR3, is SQTIHQWPATLVQPVGSPLSLECTVEGTSNPNLYWYRQAAGRGLQLLFYSVGIGQISSEVPQNLSASRPQDRQFILSSKKLLLSDSGFYLCAWALGANNEQFFGPGTRLTVL.

V usage is TRBV10-3 and J usage is TRBJ2-1; 13 bases fit TRBD2. Germline V gene sequence: CDR1 ENHRY, CDR2 SYGVKD. V dropped 6 bases and J dropped 2; count of bases not matched to a gene: 13. There are 19 residues in the CDR3. The CDR3 spells CAIRVGKPGLAGTYNEQFF. The CDR3 nucleotides are TGTGCCATCAGAGTGGGGAAGCCGGGACTAGCGGGAACCTACAATGAGCAGTTCTTC.

The chain recombines TRBV4-3 with TRBJ1-2, with D possibly matching TRBD1 (6 bases). This CDR3 is built from 14 residues. The V gene's germline CDR1 is LGHNA and CDR2 YSLEER. V was shortened by 0 bases and J by 7 bases, with 12 bases between the two germline ends. For the CDR3, the DNA is TGCGCCAGCAGCCAAGATCGACAGGCGGGTGGCTACACCTTC. Protein product: CASSQDRQAGGYTF.

V gene TRBV30 combines with J gene TRBJ1-5; 7 positions match TRBD1. In germline, CDR1 is GTSNPN, CDR2 SVGIG (reference sequence). The CDR3 consists of 13 residues. V trimming: 4 bases; J trimming: 6 bases; junction bases outside the gene matches: 6. The CDR3 loop reads CAWNPDRAQPQHF. As DNA, the CDR3 is TGTGCCTGGAACCCTGACAGGGCTCAGCCCCAGCATTTT.

This clone appeared once. The genes are TRBV10-3 and TRBJ2-7, with 14 bases fitting TRBD2. The CDR3 extends over 15 amino acids. Germline assignment: CDR1 ENHRY and CDR2 SYGVKD. The V segment lost 6 bases and the J segment 0 bases; nucleotides outside the gene matches: 1. The CDR3 nucleotides read TGTGCCATCAGAGGACTAGCGGGAGGCTCCTACGAGCAGTACTTC. Protein: CAIRGLAGGSYEQYF.

The rearrangement uses TRBV7-3 and TRBJ2-7; TRBD1 aligns across 11 bases. Trimming cost V 5 bases and J 2 bases; bases outside gene matches: 5. In germline, CDR1 is SGHTA, CDR2 FQGTGA. The CDR3 runs 15 residues. CDR3 bases: TGTGCCAGCAGCCGGGACAGGGGGGCCACCTACGAGCAGTACTTC. Residues: CASSRDRGATYEQYF.

The chain uses TRBV25-1 and TRBJ2-2; a possible D gene is TRBD2 (7 bases). Germline assignment: CDR1 MGHDK and CDR2 SYGVNS. Trimming shortened V by 4 bases and J by 8 bases, and 26 bases separated the two germline ends. This CDR3 region has 18 residues. The CDR3 region has the DNA TGTGCCAGCAGTGGCTCCTTAGGGGGAGGGTCAACAAGGGGGGAGCTGTTTTTT. Translating gives CASSGSLGGGSTRGELFF.

The chain carries TRBV5-1 and TRBJ2-2; TRBD2 agrees at 7 bases. The CDR3 runs 14 residues. The ends lost 6 bases at V and 3 bases at J; junction bases unmatched: 5. CDR1 and CDR2 (germline): SGHRS, YFSETQ. CDR3 bases: TGCGCCAGCAACCCCGCGGGAGACACCGGGGAGCTGTTTTTT. This codes for CASNPAGDTGELFF.

This clone was detected once. The gene calls are TRBV2 and TRBJ1-4, with no clear D. The CDR3 loop spans 14 amino acids. Trimming removed 3 bases from V and 1 base from J, with 6 bases in between. From germline, CDR1 is SNHLY and CDR2 FYNNEI. The CDR3 loop is CASSDGETNEKLFF. The CDR3 nucleotides read TGTGCCAGCAGTGACGGGGAAACTAATGAAAAACTGTTTTTT.

This chain uses TRBV29-1 with TRBJ2-1, with unresolved D. Germline V gene data show CDR1 as SQVTM and CDR2 as ANQGSEA. Trimming removed 4 bases at V and 2 bases at J, with 15 bases between. This CDR3 contains 15 residues. This CDR3 reads CSVVPTGATYNEQFF. The CDR3 coding sequence is TGCAGCGTTGTTCCAACTGGCGCCACCTACAATGAGCAGTTCTTC.

This chain connects TRBV2 to TRBJ2-5; 7 bases map to TRBD2. Germline CDR1 is SNHLY and CDR2 is FYNNEI. The CDR3 extends over 15 amino acids. V lost 4 bases to trimming and J lost 1 base; unmatched junction nucleotides: 6. CDR3 in amino acids: CASSVSSGSQETQYF. The CDR3 DNA is TGTGCCAGCAGTGTGTCTAGCGGTTCCCAAGAGACCCAGTACTTC.

The chain is built from TRBV28 and TRBJ2-7; D is ambiguous. This CDR3 is 14 amino acids long. Per germline, CDR1 MDHEN and CDR2 SYDVKM. The V and J ends lost 3 bases and 2 bases respectively, with 11 bases between them. The CDR3 coding sequence is TGTGCCAGCAGTTTCCAGAACCCCCCCTACGAGCAGTACTTC. This translates into CASSFQNPPYEQYF.

The V call is TRBV30, the J call TRBJ1-3, with a tentative D call TRBD1 (6 bases). The CDR3 runs 13 residues. Germline V gene data show CDR1 as GTSNPN and CDR2 as SVGIG (reference sequence). Trimming removed 4 bases at V and 0 bases at J, with 7 bases between. DNA of the CDR3: TGTGCCTGGACAGGGGCCTCTGGAAACACCATATATTTT. This sequence encodes CAWTGASGNTIYF.

This clone was seen a single time. This chain uses TRBV2 with TRBJ1-1; no firm D call. The germline CDR1 and CDR2 sequences are SNHLY and FYNNEI. The CDR3 is made up of 14 amino acids. V was pared by 7 bases and J by 0 bases, with 12 bases between. CDR3 DNA: TGTGCCAGCACGGACGGAGGGATGAACACTGAAGCTTTCTTT. It codes for CASTDGGMNTEAFF.

This sequence joins TRBV30 and TRBJ1-5, with 7 nucleotides matching TRBD1. V shed 1 base and J 2 bases; nucleotides not matched to a gene: 5. From germline, CDR1 is GTSNPN and CDR2 SVGIG (reference sequence). The CDR3 extends over 15 amino acids. DNA of the CDR3: TGTGCCTGGAGTGGAGGGGGCCTCGGCAATCAGCCCCAGCATTTT. Translation: CAWSGGGLGNQPQHF. The full variable domain, rest sourced from reference TRBV30 and TRBJ1-5, is SQTIHQWPATLVQPVGSPLSLECTVEGTSNPNLYWYRQAAGRGLQLLFYSVGIGQISSEVPQNLSASRPQDRQFILSSKKLLLSDSGFYLCAWSGGGLGNQPQHFGDGTRLSIL.

Only one count was recorded for this clone. The CDR3, as DNA: TGCGCCAGCAGCCAAGGCCCCTTGAAGACAGGGGTCACCCACTTCATCTACAATGAGCAGTTCTTC. Protein product: CASSQGPLKTGVTHFIYNEQFF. V and J are TRBV4-1 and TRBJ2-1; 8 nucleotides align to TRBD1. There are 22 residues in the CDR3. Germline values: CDR1 MGHRA, CDR2 YSYEKL. V trimming: 1 base; J trimming: 3 bases; junction bases outside the gene matches: 23.

The chain combines TRBV25-1 with TRBJ1-1, with D unresolved. Trimming removed 6 bases from V and 4 bases from J, with 9 bases in between. The CDR3 totals 12 residues. Germline V gene sequence: CDR1 MGHDK, CDR2 SYGVNS. The CDR3 sequence is CASREASTEAFF. CDR3 sequence (DNA): TGTGCCAGCAGGGAGGCGAGCACTGAAGCTTTCTTT.

In DNA form, the CDR3 reads TGTGCCAGCTCACCAGGTCCGAACAACAATGAGCAGTTCTTC. Translating it yields CASSPGPNNNEQFF. This rearrangement joins TRBV18 to TRBJ2-1; no reliable D call. The germline gives CDR1 KGHSH, CDR2 LQKENI. The CDR3 runs to 14 residues. V was shortened by 2 bases and J by 5 bases, with 10 bases between the two germline ends.

This chain uses TRBV5-6 with TRBJ1-2, with no clear D. This CDR3 contains 13 residues. V was cut by 5 bases and J by 8 bases, with 16 bases left in between. Germline V gene sequence: CDR1 SGHDT, CDR2 YYEEEE. This CDR3 is CASSPLKGEGYTF. CDR3 DNA: TGTGCCAGCAGTCCCCTAAAGGGAGAAGGCTACACCTTC.

CDR3 DNA: TGCGCCAGCAGCCGTCCCCCCGCGGGCAGACGTGTTGCAACTAATGAAAAACTGTTTTTT. Its translation: CASSRPPAGRRVATNEKLFF. This chain uses TRBV4-1 with TRBJ1-4; D gene ambiguous. There are 20 residues in the CDR3. Trimming cost V 4 bases and J 0 bases, with 24 bases left between them. Germline values: CDR1 MGHRA, CDR2 YSYEKL.

This chain uses TRBV19 with TRBJ1-1; a possible D gene is TRBD1 (5 bases). The CDR3 is 17 residues long. Per germline, CDR1 LNHDA and CDR2 SQIVND (reference sequence). V was cut by 5 bases and J by 5 bases, with 24 bases left in between. The CDR3: CASSAQGLSNYGTEAFF. CDR3 DNA: TGTGCCAGTAGTGCGCAGGGTTTGAGTAATTATGGGACTGAAGCTTTCTTT.

By share, this clone counts as large. This chain links TRBV4-1 with TRBJ2-5; maybe TRBD2 (6 bases). The V end lost 5 bases, the J end lost 2 bases, and 15 bases lay between the germline ends. In germline, CDR1 is MGHRA, CDR2 YSYEKL. The CDR3 is 15 residues long. Written as DNA, the CDR3 is TGCGCCAGCAGCGAACTATTGCGGGAACAAGAGACCCAGTACTTC. Its translation is CASSELLREQETQYF.

The J gene is TRBJ2-1, the V gene TRBV28; 10 nucleotides match TRBD2. Germline V CDR1 and CDR2: MDHEN, SYDVKM. Trimming removed 4 bases from V and 9 bases from J; junction bases left unmatched: 12. The CDR3 extends over 16 amino acids. This chain's CDR3 is CASSSRGSGRRGEQFF. The CDR3 DNA is TGTGCCAGCAGTTCTCGTGGTAGCGGGAGGCGTGGTGAGCAGTTCTTC.

The chain links TRBV25-1 to TRBJ2-3; D is uncertain. This CDR3 comprises 16 residues. Germline V gene sequence: CDR1 MGHDK, CDR2 SYGVNS. V was shortened by 2 bases and J by 1 base, with 13 bases between the two germline ends. In DNA form, the CDR3 reads TGTGCCAGCAGTGAAAGGCTAGGCCGCCGCACAGATACGCAGTATTTT. This translates into CASSERLGRRTDTQYF.

The chain employs TRBV5-8 and TRBJ2-7; unclear D gene. The CDR3 has 14 amino acids. The V end lost 0 bases, the J end lost 1 base, and 8 bases lay between the germline ends. CDR1 and CDR2 (germline): SGHTS, YDEGEE. The CDR3 DNA reads as TGTGCCAGCAGCTTGGGACACTCATCCTACGAGCAGTACTTC. Its protein product is CASSLGHSSYEQYF. Drawing the rest from reference TRBV5-8 and TRBJ2-7, the complete variable domain is EAGVTQSPTHLIKTRGQQATLRCSPISGHTSVYWYQQALGLGLQFLLWYDEGEERNRGNFPPRFSGRQFPNYSSELNVNALELEDSALYLCASSLGHSSYEQYFGPGTRLTVT.

V usage is TRBV5-4 and J usage is TRBJ2-1; D not resolved. The CDR3 loop spans 16 amino acids. V was clipped by 4 bases and J by 0 bases, with 14 bases between them. Germline values: CDR1 SGHNT, CDR2 YYREEE (reference sequence). DNA of the CDR3: TGTGCCAGCAGCCCCGTGGGCGATAGCTCCTACAATGAGCAGTTCTTC. Translated: CASSPVGDSSYNEQFF.